The clone carrying this TCR beta chain was counted only a few times. Its antigen is not identified. A second roughly 6 to 11 cycle PCR used barcoded and J-beta primers. TCRdb reanalysed the 5' RACE reads using MiXCR and keeps one entry per CDR3 protein. The sample holds about 930,000 distinct CDR3 sequences; 25% to 30% are singletons and the top ten take roughly 10%. The data were obtained in a study of blood T cells in healthy people across ages. Study conclusions and caveats: Older age went with lower TCR beta diversity per million T cells, in a roughly linear way.

The V and J ends lost 7 bases and 6 bases, in that order; junction bases with no gene match: 17. The CDR3 spans 17 residues. These data were also reused for a study on T cells of mothers and their children. That publication notes: Reads obtained per mother exceeded 9 million TCR beta CDR3 reads, with a few million obtained per child. None of the identified T cell clones proved to be persistent microchimeric clones.

The sequenced sample consisted of blood. The genes are TRBV12-3 or TRBV12-4 and TRBJ2-1; 8 positions agree with TRBD1. The TCR comes from a woman between 35 and 50 years old in good health. This CDR3 is CASTADRGLRGSNEQFF. CDR3 nucleotides: TGTGCCAGCACCGCAGACAGGGGCCTCAGAGGGTCCAATGAGCAGTTCTTC.